This T cell receptor (beta chain) was found in a study of cytomegalovirus exposure and HLA in healthy donors. At the level of the study: An earlier analysis found roughly 110 million unique TCR beta sequences from around 180 million T cells.

This clone showed up just a few times. The CDR3 extends over 17 amino acids. Germline assignment: CDR1 SEHNR and CDR2 FQNEAQ (reference sequence). V lost 1 base, J lost 4 bases, and 10 bases stayed unmatched. A multiplex PCR was run with 60 Vbeta primers and 13 Jbeta primers. In the study's own analysis: Later work found about 80 million unique TCR beta chains, with 9.5 million to 12 million shared. The repertoire was sequenced with immunoSEQ multiplex PCR; TCRdb's copy has only in-frame clones and lacks some. That table furnishes V, J and clone size, whereas the DNA furnished D and trimming. Among 75,000 to 100,000 clones, roughly 79% were seen once, and the ten largest hold roughly 14%.

The sequence was collected from a woman in her seventies in good health and CMV-seropositive. The chain has TRBV7-9 and TRBJ2-3, with 8 bases that match TRBD2. Sequenced input: PBMCs. The CDR3 spells CASSLGTSGGAADTQYF. The CDR3, as DNA: TGTGCCAGCAGCTTAGGGACCTCGGGGGGGGCGGCAGATACGCAGTATTTT.